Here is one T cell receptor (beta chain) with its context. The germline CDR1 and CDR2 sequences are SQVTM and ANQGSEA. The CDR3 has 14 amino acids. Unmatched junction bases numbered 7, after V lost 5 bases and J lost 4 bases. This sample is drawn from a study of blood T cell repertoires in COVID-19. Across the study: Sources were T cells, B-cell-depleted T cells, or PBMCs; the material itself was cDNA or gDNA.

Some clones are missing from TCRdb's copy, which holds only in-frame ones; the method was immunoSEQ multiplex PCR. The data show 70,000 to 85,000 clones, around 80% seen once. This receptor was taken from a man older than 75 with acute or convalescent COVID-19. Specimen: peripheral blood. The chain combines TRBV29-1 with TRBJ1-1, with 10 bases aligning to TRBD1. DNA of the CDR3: TGCAGCGTTTTAAGGACAGGGGGTCCCACTGAAGCTTTCTTT. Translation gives CSVLRTGGPTEAFF.